These 10 T cell receptor beta chains were sequenced from one sample in a study of metastatic and nonmetastatic thyroid tumors. All patients were untreated before thyroid surgery. From the PCR reads, TCRdb re-called clones with MiXCR. In the table there are about 13,000 clones, 24% of which are singletons. What was sequenced was blood. These receptors were taken from a male donor with papillary thyroid cancer or a benign thyroid nodule (not recorded which). Some clones in this sample may be carry-over from other donors' samples.

This clone appeared a few times. Other nucleotide sequences in the sample specify the same CDR3. The rearrangement links TRBV6-2 or TRBV6-3 to TRBJ2-1; D not certain. Trimming took 0 bases from V and 5 from J, leaving 8 bases between them. The CDR3 has 14 amino acids. Germline V gene lookup returns CDR1 MNHEY and CDR2 SVGEGT. The chain's CDR3 is CASSYSGTNNEQFF. CDR3 bases: TGTGCCAGCAGTTACTCAGGTACTAACAATGAGCAGTTCTTC.

This clone showed up just a few times. The J gene is TRBJ2-1, the V gene TRBV28; the match to TRBD2 covers 10 bases. There are 16 residues in the CDR3. Germline V CDR1 and CDR2: MDHEN, SYDVKM. J gave up 8 bases and V 5 bases, and 12 bases lay outside the gene matches. The CDR3 spells CASSAPQREGLYEQFF. CDR3 DNA: TGTGCCAGCAGTGCCCCCCAGCGGGAGGGTCTCTATGAGCAGTTCTTC. The full variable domain, with the rest looked up from reference TRBV28 and TRBJ2-1, is DVKVTQSSRYLVKRTGEKVFLECVQDMDHENMFWYRQDPGLGLRLIYFSYDVKMKEKGDIPEGYSVSREKKERFSLILESASTNQTSMYLCASSAPQREGLYEQFFGPGTRLTVL.

This chain joins TRBV5-1 and TRBJ2-7; 9 bases align to TRBD2. V dropped 1 base and J dropped 2; count of bases not matched to a gene: 4. The CDR3 runs 15 residues. The germline CDR1 and CDR2 sequences are SGHRS and YFSETQ. The chain's CDR3 is CASSLNAGGPYEQYF. In DNA form, the CDR3 reads TGCGCCAGCAGCTTGAATGCGGGAGGGCCCTACGAGCAGTACTTC.

This chain uses TRBV6-1 with TRBJ1-2, with 7 nucleotides matching TRBD1. This CDR3 has 15 residues. The germline V gene encodes CDR1 MNHNS and CDR2 SASEGT. The ends lost 5 bases at V and 4 bases at J; junction bases unmatched: 10. CDR3 sequence reads: CASSLRQGTSYGYTF. The CDR3 DNA reads TGTGCCAGCAGTCTCCGACAGGGAACATCCTATGGCTACACCTTC.

There are many counts of this clone. The V and J genes are TRBV12-3 or TRBV12-4 and TRBJ2-3; TRBD2 matches at 14 bases. The junction had 3 bases not matched to a gene; V was cut back by 5 bases and J by 5 bases. CDR3 length: 15 amino acids. Here the CDR3 reads CASSRLAGGIDTQYF. The CDR3 region has the DNA TGTGCCAGCAGTCGACTAGCGGGAGGGATAGATACGCAGTATTTT.

This clone appeared a few times. The V and J genes are TRBV28 and TRBJ1-2; perhaps TRBD1 as D (5 bases). This CDR3 region has 15 residues. The ends were cut back, 4 bases at V and 0 bases at J, with 12 bases in the middle. The germline CDR1 and CDR2 sequences are MDHEN and SYDVKM. CDR3 DNA: TGTGCCAGCAGTTATGGGGGGGGACCTAACTATGGCTACACCTTC. Translated: CASSYGGGPNYGYTF.

This clone has just a few counts. The rearrangement joins TRBV10-1 to TRBJ2-7, with D hard to call. In germline, CDR1 is WNHNN, CDR2 SYGVQD (reference sequence). The CDR3 loop spans 13 amino acids. Trimming stripped 4 bases from V and 2 bases from J, with 9 bases between. CDR3 DNA sequence: TGCGCCAGCAGTGGAAGCAAAGCCTACGAGCAGTACTTC. The encoded protein is CASSGSKAYEQYF.

V usage is TRBV12-3 or TRBV12-4 and J usage is TRBJ2-7, with a weak D call TRBD1 (6 bases). V was clipped by 6 bases and J by 1 base, with 10 bases between them. CDR3 length: 13 amino acids. For the CDR3, the DNA is TGTGCCAGCAGCAACGGACAGTCCTACGAGCAGTACTTC. Protein product: CASSNGQSYEQYF.

The chain carries TRBV20-1 and TRBJ2-7; D not certain. With 3 bases removed from V and 0 bases from J, the gap between germline ends came to 6 bases. The germline CDR1 and CDR2 sequences are DFQATT and SNEGSKA (reference sequence). The CDR3 has 12 residues. CDR3 amino acids: CSASQDSYEQYF. DNA for the CDR3: TGCAGTGCTAGCCAGGACTCCTACGAGCAGTACTTC.

As concerns this clone: The junction differs from germline at one of its ends, possibly a read error. V is TRBV28 and J is TRBJ2-7; tentatively, D is TRBD1 (5 bases). The CDR3 is made up of 17 amino acids. Germline assignment: CDR1 MDHEN and CDR2 SYDVKM. CDR3 DNA: TGTGCCAGCAGCTTATATGGGATGGGGCATGACCTCTACGAGCAGTACTTC. Its protein product is CASSLYGMGHDLYEQYF.